These T cell receptor beta chains were read from a single sample in a study of T cell responses to AZD1222 COVID-19 vaccine. The data were produced by immunoSEQ multiplex PCR, yet TCRdb's version contains in-frame clones alone and is incomplete. The sample consists of approximately 150,000 clones, 91% of them appearing once. The sequences come from peripheral blood, collected on day 0 of AZD1222 vaccination. These receptors were taken from an adult in good health. The CDR3 runs from the conserved cysteine through the conserved F or W. The D gene is left open where the match is weak. The size field is filled for only some rows; it gives once, few, many or a size class.

J	V	size	D	CDR3	DNA
TRBJ2-1	TRBV15	.	.	CATSREFSSYNEQFF	TGTGCCACCAGCAGAGAGTTTAGCTCCTACAATGAGCAGTTCTTC
TRBJ2-7	TRBV7-7	.	TRBD1	CASSLGQGVHYEQYF	TGTGCTAGCAGCTTAGGTCAGGGGGTCCACTACGAGCAGTACTTC
TRBJ1-1	TRBV28	.	.	CASSVSGGGTEAFF	TGTGCCAGCAGTGTCAGCGGGGGTGGGACTGAAGCTTTCTTT
TRBJ2-3	TRBV19	.	TRBD1	CASSAARTGGTDTQYF	TGTGCCAGTAGTGCTGCTCGGACAGGGGGCACAGATACGCAGTATTTT
TRBJ1-4	TRBV19	.	TRBD1	CASSNTGVFGEKLFF	TGTGCCAGTAGTAATACAGGGGTATTCGGTGAAAAACTGTTTTTT
TRBJ2-6	TRBV18	.	TRBD1	CASSLMRDRDGANVLTF	TGTGCCAGCTCACTCATGAGGGACAGGGATGGGGCCAACGTCCTGACTTTC
TRBJ1-2	TRBV9	.	.	CASSVGPLEQGYTF	TGTGCCAGCAGCGTAGGTCCTTTGGAACAGGGATACACCTTC
TRBJ2-5	TRBV7-6	.	.	CASRAAGTYQGTQYF	TGTGCCAGCAGAGCGGCCGGGACCTATCAGGGGACCCAGTACTTC
TRBJ1-2	TRBV5-4	.	.	CASSLDGRRYTF	TGTGCCAGCAGCTTGGACGGACGGAGGTACACCTTC
TRBJ1-4	TRBV9	.	TRBD1	CASSVGTGSTNEKLFF	TGTGCCAGCAGCGTGGGGACAGGATCAACTAATGAAAAACTGTTTTTT
TRBJ1-2	TRBV6-5	.	TRBD1	CASSPRDRGVGYTF	TGTGCCAGCAGTCCCCGGGACAGGGGTGTGGGCTACACCTTC
TRBJ1-5	TRBV6-5	once	TRBD1	CASRGQGEGQPQHF	TGTGCCAGCAGGGGGCAGGGGGAAGGACAGCCCCAGCATTTT
TRBJ1-6	TRBV5-1	once	.	CASSLGQGNNSPLHF	TGCGCCAGCAGCTTGGGGCAGGGCAATAATTCACCCCTCCACTTT
TRBJ2-3	TRBV5-1	.	.	CASSLSDTQYF	TGCGCCAGCAGCTTATCGGATACGCAGTATTTT
TRBJ2-1	TRBV6-5	.	TRBD2	CASSYGSGGTYNEQFF	TGTGCCAGCAGTTACGGCAGCGGGGGGACGTACAATGAGCAGTTCTTC
TRBJ2-7	TRBV27	.	.	CASSLSSDYEQYF	TGTGCCAGCAGTTTATCGTCAGACTACGAGCAGTACTTC
TRBJ1-5	TRBV12-2	.	.	CARREGQGSNQPQHF	TGTGCAAGGCGGGAGGGACAGGGGAGCAATCAGCCCCAGCATTTT
TRBJ1-2	TRBV5-5	.	.	CASSFDTGGIGYTF	TGTGCCAGCAGCTTTGACACGGGCGGGATTGGCTACACCTTC
TRBJ1-2	TRBV30	.	.	CAWELSRPYGYTF	TGTGCCTGGGAACTATCCCGGCCATATGGCTACACCTTC
TRBJ2-7	TRBV7-2	.	.	CASSAPGRTYEQYF	TGTGCCAGCAGCGCACCGGGACGGACCTACGAGCAGTACTTC
TRBJ1-2	TRBV7-9	.	.	CASSYTAFTNYGYTF	TGTGCCAGCAGCTATACAGCTTTCACTAACTATGGCTACACCTTC
TRBJ2-2	TRBV24-1	.	.	CATSDRGAPRELFF	TGTGCCACCAGTGACAGGGGAGCTCCCCGGGAGCTGTTTTTT
TRBJ1-6	TRBV5-4	.	.	CASSPSGTNSPLHF	TGTGCCAGCAGCCCGTCTGGCACTAATTCACCCCTCCACTTT
TRBJ2-1	TRBV19	.	TRBD1	CASSPGTGGFPANEQFF	TGTGCCAGTAGCCCCGGGACAGGGGGCTTCCCGGCCAATGAGCAGTTCTTC
TRBJ2-7	TRBV3-1/TRBV3-2	.	TRBD2	CASRTGGAYEQYF	TGTGCCAGCAGGACCGGGGGGGCCTACGAGCAGTACTTC
TRBJ1-5	TRBV11-1	.	TRBD1	CASSLNRGAHQPQHF	TGTGCCAGCAGCTTAAACAGGGGCGCCCATCAGCCCCAGCATTTT
TRBJ2-5	TRBV24-1	.	.	CATSMGVETQYF	TGTGCCACCTCAATGGGGGTAGAGACCCAGTACTTC
TRBJ1-5	TRBV24-1	.	.	CATSDPSGQPQHF	TGTGCCACCAGTGACCCCTCGGGGCAGCCCCAGCATTTT
TRBJ2-7	TRBV11-2	.	.	CASSLHHRLHNQYEQYF	TGTGCCAGCAGCCTACACCACCGGCTGCACAACCAATACGAGCAGTACTTC
TRBJ1-5	TRBV6-5	.	TRBD1	CASSRDRDQPQHF	TGTGCCAGCAGCCGCGACAGGGATCAGCCCCAGCATTTT
TRBJ2-2	TRBV18	.	TRBD1	CASSPVRTGGPYTGELFF	TGTGCCAGCTCACCAGTACGAACAGGGGGGCCCTACACCGGGGAGCTGTTTTTT
TRBJ1-5	TRBV27	.	TRBD1	CASSPGTGGNQPQHF	TGTGCCAGCAGTCCCGGGACAGGAGGCAATCAGCCCCAGCATTTT
TRBJ2-3	TRBV9	once	TRBD2	CASSDPNKRGAPTDTQYF	TGTGCCAGCAGCGATCCCAATAAGCGGGGGGCACCCACAGATACGCAGTATTTT
TRBJ2-7	TRBV27	.	TRBD2	CASSDGGAYEQYF	TGTGCCAGCAGCGATGGGGGGGCCTACGAGCAGTACTTC
TRBJ1-1	TRBV6-5	.	.	CASSYPPGAFF	TGTGCCAGCAGTTACCCTCCTGGAGCTTTCTTT
TRBJ1-6	TRBV19	.	.	CASSIDLGRNNSPLHF	TGTGCCAGTAGTATAGATCTAGGACGGAATAATTCACCCCTCCACTTT
TRBJ2-2	TRBV15	.	TRBD2	CATSRRTAGTSGVNTGELFF	TGTGCCACCAGCAGACGGACTGCCGGGACTAGCGGGGTAAACACCGGGGAGCTGTTTTTT
TRBJ2-4	TRBV11-2	.	.	CASSLVEAPLQYF	TGTGCCAGCAGCTTAGTAGAGGCTCCTCTTCAGTACTTC
TRBJ2-2	TRBV7-8	.	.	CASSLPGFTGELFF	TGTGCCAGCAGCTTACCAGGGTTTACCGGGGAGCTGTTTTTT
TRBJ1-1	TRBV29-1	.	TRBD1	CSAGDRGRFGTEAFF	TGCAGCGCTGGCGACAGGGGGAGGTTCGGCACTGAAGCTTTCTTT
TRBJ2-7	TRBV7-2	.	TRBD1	CASSLGWGQGYEQYF	TGTGCCAGCAGCTTAGGGTGGGGACAGGGCTACGAGCAGTACTTC
TRBJ2-2	TRBV29-1	many	.	CSVDGGLTGELFF	TGCAGCGTTGACGGGGGACTCACCGGGGAGCTGTTTTTT
TRBJ1-2	TRBV19	.	TRBD1	CASIDRGLGYTF	TGTGCCAGCATCGACAGGGGCCTTGGCTACACCTTC
TRBJ2-7	TRBV18	.	.	CASSPPSFTYEQYF	TGTGCCAGCTCACCACCGAGCTTTACCTACGAGCAGTACTTC
TRBJ2-1	TRBV4-1	.	TRBD2	CASSQGPGTSYNEQFF	TGCGCCAGCAGCCAAGGCCCGGGGACTAGCTACAATGAGCAGTTCTTC
TRBJ2-7	TRBV7-6	.	TRBD1	CASSRTGGTGDYEQYF	TGTGCCAGCAGCCGAACAGGGGGCACTGGGGACTACGAGCAGTACTTC
TRBJ2-1	TRBV12-5	.	.	CASEPSSYNEQFF	TGTGCTAGTGAGCCGAGCTCCTACAATGAGCAGTTCTTC
TRBJ1-3	TRBV6-6	.	.	CASSSIGGNTIYF	TGTGCCAGCAGTTCGATTGGGGGAAACACCATATATTTT
TRBJ1-1	TRBV7-9	.	.	CASSLTGESTEAFF	TGTGCCAGCAGCTTAACTGGGGAAAGCACTGAAGCTTTCTTT
TRBJ1-2	TRBV2	.	TRBD1	CASGTGGGYTF	TGTGCCAGCGGGACAGGTGGGGGCTACACCTTC
TRBJ1-1	TRBV28	.	.	CASSHYQPVVGTEAFF	TGTGCCAGCAGCCATTATCAACCCGTGGTGGGCACTGAAGCTTTCTTT
TRBJ2-5	TRBV12-3/TRBV12-4	.	TRBD1	CASRGQGKETQYF	TGTGCCAGCAGGGGACAGGGGAAAGAGACCCAGTACTTC